These 25 T cell receptor beta chains came from one sample sequenced in a study of T cell repertoires in cytomegalovirus infection. TCRdb re-called the reads with MiXCR, one entry per CDR3 protein. There are 290,000 or so distinct CDR3 sequences in the sample; roughly a tenth occur only once, and approximately 2.4% lies in the top ten. Sequenced input: PBMCs. Receptors were obtained from a human donor in good health (CMV status not recorded). Some clones in this sample may be carry-over from other donors' samples.

This clonotype was seen a handful of times. The rearrangement uses TRBV19 and TRBJ2-3, with 10 bases aligning to TRBD2. The V gene's germline CDR1 is LNHDA and CDR2 SQIVND (reference sequence). Germline trimming cut 5 bases from V and 2 bases from J; bases unmatched to any gene: 4. The CDR3 runs 15 residues. The CDR3 reads CASSATSGNTDTQYF. In nucleotides, the CDR3 is TGTGCCAGTAGTGCCACTAGCGGGAACACAGATACGCAGTATTTT.

The genes are TRBV7-8 and TRBJ2-4, with D perhaps matching TRBD1 or TRBD2 (7 bases each). The CDR3 consists of 20 residues. Between the trimmed V and J ends, which lost 1 base and 1 base, there was a span of 23 bases. Germline V gene lookup returns CDR1 SGHVS and CDR2 FQNEAQ. CDR3 protein: CASSLGGGQLGGGAKNIQYF. The DNA for the CDR3 is TGTGCCAGCAGCTTAGGGGGGGGACAGTTGGGGGGGGGGGCCAAAAACATTCAGTACTTC.

This clonotype came up many times. The chain couples TRBV29-1 to TRBJ2-7; D is possibly TRBD1 (6 bases). The CDR3 is made up of 15 amino acids. Germline assignment: CDR1 SQVTM and CDR2 ANQGSEA. V lost 0 bases to trimming and J lost 3 bases, with 15 bases between them. In nucleotides, the CDR3 is TGCAGCGTTGAAGATCCTGACAGGAGGAACTACGAGCAGTACTTC. Encoded protein: CSVEDPDRRNYEQYF.

This clonotype has just a few counts. The rearrangement joins TRBV20-1 to TRBJ2-1, with a weak D call TRBD1 (5 bases). Germline assignment: CDR1 DFQATT and CDR2 SNEGSKA (reference sequence). Trimming took off 5 bases at V and 4 bases at J, with 18 bases between the two ends. This CDR3 contains 15 residues. CDR3 protein: CSAPSGYLNYNEQFF. The CDR3 nucleotides are TGCAGTGCTCCGTCAGGGTACCTTAATTACAATGAGCAGTTCTTC.

This clonotype was recorded a few times. The CDR3 nucleotides read TGTGCCAGCAGGGATGGGGGGCATGACACCGGGGAGCTGTTTTTT. Translation gives CASRDGGHDTGELFF. The V call is TRBV6-2 or TRBV6-3, the J call TRBJ2-2, with D perhaps being TRBD1 or TRBD2 (6 bases each). This CDR3 region has 15 residues. Germline lookup yields CDR1 MNHEY and CDR2 SVGEGT. Trimming cost V 6 bases and J 3 bases, with 14 bases left between them.

This clonotype has at least ten counts. V and J are TRBV12-3 or TRBV12-4 and TRBJ1-4, with D possibly TRBD1 on 6 matching bases. This CDR3 spans 14 amino acids. Trimming left V 4 bases short and J 4 bases short, with 10 bases between. In nucleotides, the CDR3 is TGTGCCAGCAGTTGGGGGCGCGGTAATGAAAAACTGTTTTTT. It encodes CASSWGRGNEKLFF.

The table lists this clonotype with many counts. The rearrangement joins TRBV29-1 to TRBJ1-6; no clear D gene. Germline lookup yields CDR1 SQVTM and CDR2 ANQGSEA. The CDR3 consists of 14 residues. Trimming cost V 4 bases and J 7 bases, with 14 bases left between them. CDR3 sequence (DNA): TGCAGCGTTGCATGGGGTCAGCCCAATTCACCCCTCCACTTT. Translation gives CSVAWGQPNSPLHF.

This clonotype was observed at least ten times. CDR3 bases: TGCAGCGTTGAGGGGGCAGCTTCCTACGAGCAGTACTTC. It specifies CSVEGAASYEQYF. The chain couples TRBV29-1 to TRBJ2-7; D may be TRBD1 (6 bases). This CDR3 is built from 13 residues. Germline V gene data show CDR1 as SQVTM and CDR2 as ANQGSEA. V was clipped by 3 bases and J by 1 base, with 10 bases between them.

This clonotype occurred many times. The chain combines TRBV24-1 with TRBJ2-4, with 7 bases aligning to TRBD1. The CDR3 has 16 residues. Germline V gene sequence: CDR1 KGHDR, CDR2 SFDVKD. V gave up 3 bases and J gave up 0 bases; unmatched junction bases: 4. DNA of the CDR3: TGTGCCACCAGTGATGTTCAGGGGGAAGCCAAAAACATTCAGTACTTC. Amino acids: CATSDVQGEAKNIQYF.

This clonotype was counted ten times or more. V gene TRBV6-1 combines with J gene TRBJ1-2; 8 bases align to TRBD1. Germline loops: CDR1 MNHNS, CDR2 SASEGT. The CDR3 extends over 16 amino acids. The ends lost 6 bases at V and 2 bases at J; junction bases unmatched: 11. In nucleotides, the CDR3 is TGTGCCAGCAGGCGAACCGGGACAGGAAGCAACTATGGCTACACCTTC. Residues: CASRRTGTGSNYGYTF.

The sample holds many counts of this clonotype. V gene TRBV7-3 combines with J gene TRBJ2-5; 7 nucleotides agree with TRBD1. Germline loops: CDR1 SGHTA, CDR2 FQGTGA. CDR3 length: 17 amino acids. The ends lost 6 bases at V and 2 bases at J; junction bases unmatched: 15. The CDR3 loop is CASSLTGARSYQETQYF. CDR3 bases: TGTGCCAGCAGTCTTACAGGGGCCCGTTCCTATCAAGAGACCCAGTACTTC. The full variable domain, with the rest looked up from reference TRBV7-3 and TRBJ2-5, is GAGVSQTPSNKVTEKGKYVELRCDPISGHTALYWYRQSLGQGPEFLIYFQGTGAADDSGLPNDRFFAVRPEGSVSTLKIQRTERGDSAVYLCASSLTGARSYQETQYFGPGTRLLVL.

This clonotype was found many times. The chain uses TRBV7-8 and TRBJ1-1; D gene ambiguous. Deletions cut 1 base from V and 5 bases from J, with 5 bases between. This CDR3 has 12 residues. Germline V gene lookup returns CDR1 SGHVS and CDR2 FQNEAQ. The CDR3 DNA follows: TGTGCCAGCAGCTTAGATGGAACTGAAGCTTTCTTT. Protein: CASSLDGTEAFF. Filled out from reference TRBV7-8 and TRBJ1-1, the complete variable domain reads GAGVSQSPRYKVAKRGQDVALRCDPISGHVSLFWYQQALGQGPEFLTYFQNEAQLDKSGLPSDRFFAERPEGSVSTLKIQRTQQEDSAVYLCASSLDGTEAFFGQGTRLTVV.

This clonotype was seen at least ten times. V gene TRBV29-1 combines with J gene TRBJ2-1; D uncertain. Trimming removed 3 bases at V and 4 bases at J, with 4 bases between. There are 11 residues in the CDR3. CDR1 is SQVTM, CDR2 ANQGSEA, per germline. The CDR3 DNA is TGCAGCGTTGACTCGTACAATGAGCAGTTCTTC. As protein: CSVDSYNEQFF.

This clonotype has just a few counts. The chain employs TRBV28 and TRBJ2-1; 11 bases map to TRBD2. V shed 2 bases and J 5 bases; nucleotides not matched to a gene: 5. Germline V gene sequence: CDR1 MDHEN, CDR2 SYDVKM. This CDR3 has 16 amino acids. CDR3 sequence: CASSLRTSGGDNEQFF. The CDR3 coding sequence is TGTGCCAGCAGTTTACGTACTAGCGGGGGAGACAATGAGCAGTTCTTC.

This clonotype was detected many times. The rearrangement uses TRBV7-2 and TRBJ1-6; D gene ambiguous. Trimming stripped 2 bases from V and 14 bases from J, with 10 bases between. Per germline, CDR1 SGHTA and CDR2 FQGNSA. The CDR3 contains 12 residues. CDR3 coding DNA: TGTGCCAGCAGCTTATCGGAGTTTACCCTCCACTTT. Translated, it gives CASSLSEFTLHF.

The table lists this clonotype with a few counts. This CDR3 is CASSLREETQYF. The CDR3 DNA is TGTGCCAGCAGTTTGAGGGAAGAGACCCAGTACTTC. The chain combines TRBV28 with TRBJ2-5; perhaps TRBD2 as D (5 bases). This CDR3 region has 12 residues. V was shortened by 3 bases and J by 3 bases, with 5 bases between the two germline ends. Looked up from germline, CDR1 is MDHEN and CDR2 is SYDVKM.

This clonotype has a count of ten or more. The V and J genes are TRBV7-2 and TRBJ2-7; 7 bases are shared with TRBD2. In germline, CDR1 is SGHTA, CDR2 FQGNSA. The CDR3 has 13 residues. The J segment lost 0 bases and the V segment lost 6 bases, leaving 2 bases of the junction unmatched. The CDR3 loop is CASSTSDSYEQYF. CDR3 DNA sequence: TGTGCCAGCAGTACTAGCGACTCCTACGAGCAGTACTTC.

Ten or more counts support this clonotype. This chain connects TRBV7-3 to TRBJ2-2, with D maybe TRBD2 (6 bases). The CDR3 consists of 13 residues. CDR1 SGHTA and CDR2 FQGTGA come from the germline V gene. V gave up 5 bases and J gave up 5 bases, with 9 bases separating them. The CDR3, as DNA: TGTGCCAGCAGCCAGGAGGGAACCGGGGAGCTGTTTTTT. It yields the protein CASSQEGTGELFF. Drawing the rest from reference TRBV7-3 and TRBJ2-2, the complete variable domain is GAGVSQTPSNKVTEKGKYVELRCDPISGHTALYWYRQSLGQGPEFLIYFQGTGAADDSGLPNDRFFAVRPEGSVSTLKIQRTERGDSAVYLCASSQEGTGELFFGEGSRLTVL.

This rearrangement joins TRBV20-1 to TRBJ1-1; no reliable D call. V was cut by 3 bases and J by 5 bases, with 13 bases left in between. The CDR3 loop spans 13 amino acids. Germline CDR1 and CDR2: DFQATT and SNEGSKA (reference sequence). CDR3 sequence reads: CSASFGDLTEAFF. Here the CDR3 DNA reads TGCAGTGCTAGTTTTGGAGATTTGACTGAAGCTTTCTTT.

This clonotype was seen ten or more times. The chain joins TRBV20-1 to TRBJ1-3; D may be TRBD1 (5 bases). The CDR3 contains 14 residues. V was pared by 6 bases and J by 4 bases, with 16 bases between. CDR1 is DFQATT, CDR2 SNEGSKA, per germline (reference sequence). In nucleotides, the CDR3 is TGCAGTGCACAAAAAAGGGGTGCGGGAAACACCATATATTTT. Its protein product is CSAQKRGAGNTIYF.

This clonotype was recorded a few times. The chain employs TRBV2 and TRBJ2-1; D is undetermined. In germline, CDR1 is SNHLY, CDR2 FYNNEI. V lost 2 bases to trimming and J lost 6 bases, with 17 bases between them. The CDR3 is made up of 16 amino acids. CDR3 in DNA: TGTGCCAGCAGTGAATATCGCATCAAGGTTTCCAATGAGCAGTTCTTC. Translating it yields CASSEYRIKVSNEQFF. Full variable domain (rest looked up from reference TRBV2 and TRBJ2-1): EPEVTQTPSHQVTQMGQEVILRCVPISNHLYFYWYRQILGQKVEFLVSFYNNEISEKSEIFDDQFSVERPDGSNFTLKIRSTKLEDSAMYFCASSEYRIKVSNEQFFGPGTRLTVL.

The table lists this clonotype with many counts. The CDR3 protein is CATLSDEVTEAFF. In DNA form, the CDR3 reads TGTGCCACCCTATCGGATGAGGTGACTGAAGCTTTCTTT. The rearrangement links TRBV19 to TRBJ1-1; D gene unclear. The germline CDR1 and CDR2 sequences are LNHDA and SQIVND (reference sequence). The CDR3 sequence is 13 residues long. The germline V and J ends were trimmed by 10 bases and 5 bases, with 17 bases remaining between them.

The chain couples TRBV5-1 to TRBJ2-1; a weak D match, TRBD2 (5 bases). V dropped 4 bases and J dropped 7 bases, with 15 bases sitting between them. CDR3 length: 14 amino acids. The germline V gene has CDR1 SGHRS and CDR2 YFSETQ. DNA for the CDR3: TGCGCCAGCAGCCCTGACAACACGGGGAATGAGCAGTTCTTC. Translated, it gives CASSPDNTGNEQFF.

This clonotype was seen more than once but under ten times. This chain joins TRBV6-2 or TRBV6-3 and TRBJ2-7; 8 bases fit TRBD1. This CDR3 has 14 residues. After removal of 0 bases from V and 2 bases from J, the junction contained 0 bases not matched to a gene. Germline CDR1 and CDR2: MNHEY and SVGEGT. CDR3 residues: CASSYSTGAYEQYV. The CDR3 DNA sequence: TGTGCCAGCAGTTACTCGACAGGGGCCTACGAGCAGTACGTC.

This clonotype was observed at least ten times. The gene calls are TRBV10-3 and TRBJ1-1; 7 bases are a match to TRBD1. Germline V gives CDR1 ENHRY, CDR2 SYGVKD. J was trimmed by 6 bases and V by 10 bases; bases with no gene match: 20. The CDR3 extends over 16 amino acids. This CDR3 reads CATRFASSRTGPEAFF. The CDR3 DNA follows: TGTGCCACTAGATTCGCTTCCAGTAGGACAGGTCCTGAAGCTTTCTTT.